A single sample is the source of the 18 T cell receptor beta chains below, sequenced in a study of tumor-infiltrating lymphocytes in primary liver carcinoma. The approximately 20-31 mg bulk tissue piece was not sorted before simultaneous RNA and DNA extraction. Researchers generated TCR beta cDNA from about 460 ng of total RNA, relying on a constant-region primer. Three-round nested multiplex PCR performed with slightly modified ARM-PCR produced the TCR beta libraries. Each of the first two PCR rounds ran 9 to 11 cycles with TRBV1-TRBV30 forward and C-beta reverse primers. TCRdb reprocessed the multiplex PCR reads with MiXCR, giving one entry per CDR3 protein. The sample consists of approximately 110,000 distinct CDR3 sequences, 50% to 65% of them appearing once. Sample: liver tumor tissue from sampling region 1. Subset noted: tumor region T1, superior pole. These receptors all come from a woman aged 60-75 years with primary liver carcinoma and hepatitis B virus infection.

A single count supports this clonotype. Germline and junction disagree at one end, which may indicate a read error. The chain recombines TRBV11-1 with TRBJ2-2, with D perhaps assigned TRBD1 or TRBD2 (6 bases each). The CDR3 is 15 amino acids. Germline values: CDR1 SGHAT, CDR2 FQDESV (reference sequence). CDR3 sequence: CASSLRARGSGGLFF. CDR3 nucleotide sequence: TGTGCCAGCAGCTTGAGGGCCAGGGGATCCGGGGGGCTGTTTTTT.

This clonotype turned up a few times. The CDR3 region is CASSGLAGNEQFF. The CDR3 DNA sequence: TGTGCCAGCAGTGGACTAGCTGGCAATGAGCAGTTCTTC. V and J are TRBV7-9 and TRBJ2-1, with TRBD2 identical over 8 bases. CDR1 is SEHNR, CDR2 FQNEAQ, per germline (reference sequence). The CDR3 consists of 13 residues. V lost 6 bases to trimming and J lost 6 bases; unmatched junction nucleotides: 4.

The chain carries TRBV5-1 and TRBJ2-1; 11 bases agree with TRBD2. V dropped 0 bases and J dropped 7; count of bases not matched to a gene: 15. Germline-derived CDR1 and CDR2 are SGHRS and YFSETQ. CDR3 length: 19 residues. The CDR3 coding sequence is TGCGCCAGCAGCTTGGTGGGCCTAGCGGGAGGCCCAGGTAAGAATGAGCAGTTCTTC. This sequence encodes CASSLVGLAGGPGKNEQFF.

This chain joins TRBV11-2 and TRBJ2-2; perhaps D is TRBD1 or TRBD2 (6 bases each). In germline, CDR1 is SGHAT, CDR2 FQNNGV. CDR3 length: 17 residues. DNA of the CDR3: TGTGTCGGCAGCTTAGCACTACAGGGAGGTACCACCGGGGAGCTGTTTTTT. Encoded protein: CVGSLALQGGTTGELFF.

V gene TRBV30 combines with J gene TRBJ1-5, with a tentative D call TRBD1 (5 bases). V lost 0 bases and J lost 6, with 15 bases in between. This CDR3 has 15 residues. Germline V gives CDR1 GTSNPN, CDR2 SVGIG (reference sequence). This CDR3 reads CAWSVMSGIGQPQHF. The CDR3 nucleotides are TGTGCCTGGAGTGTAATGTCAGGGATAGGTCAGCCCCAGCATTTT.

With regard to this clonotype: One end of the junction varies from germline; a read error may be responsible. The chain recombines TRBV28 with TRBJ2-1, with TRBD2 matching over 11 bases. The CDR3 extends over 16 amino acids. Germline CDR1 reads MDHEN; CDR2 reads SYDVKM. CDR3 amino acids: CANSSPGTSGYNEQFF. CDR3 nucleotides: TGTGCCAACAGTTCGCCGGGGACTAGCGGATACAATGAGCAGTTCTTC.

The table lists this clonotype with many counts. The rearrangement joins TRBV5-1 to TRBJ2-3, with a tentative D call TRBD1 (6 bases). With 2 bases removed from V and 6 bases from J, the gap between germline ends came to 10 bases. Germline V gives CDR1 SGHRS, CDR2 YFSETQ. The CDR3 spans 13 residues. The CDR3 DNA sequence: TGCGCCAGCAGCTTACAGGGATTGGATACGCAGTATTTT. This codes for CASSLQGLDTQYF. Full variable domain (rest looked up from reference TRBV5-1 and TRBJ2-3): KAGVTQTPRYLIKTRGQQVTLSCSPISGHRSVSWYQQTPGQGLQFLFEYFSETQRNKGNFPGRFSGRQFSNSRSEMNVSTLELGDSALYLCASSLQGLDTQYFGPGTRLTVL.

Regarding this clonotype: The CDR3 does not close with the conserved phenylalanine or tryptophan, likely indicating a read error. The rearrangement joins TRBV12-3 or TRBV12-4 to TRBJ2-7, with D perhaps matching TRBD1 or TRBD2 (5 bases each). Trimming left V 7 bases short and J 7 bases short, with 17 bases between. The CDR3 length is 13 residues. The CDR3 is CASNTRAAGEQYL. CDR3 DNA: TGTGCCAGCAACACTAGAGCCGCAGGGGAGCAGTACCTC.

About this clonotype itself: Germline and junction disagree at one end, which may indicate a read error. The CDR3 nucleotides are TGTGCCAGCAGCCTCCGATTGGATAGGCAGTATTTT. Translated: CASSLRLDRQYF. J is TRBJ2-3 and V is TRBV5-6, with D unresolved. The CDR3 extends over 12 amino acids. Germline CDR1 SGHDT, CDR2 YYEEEE.

Details on this clonotype: Relative to the germline gene, one junction end is altered; a read error may explain this. V and J are TRBV29-1 and TRBJ1-3; TRBD1 agrees at 9 bases. Per germline, CDR1 SQVTM and CDR2 ANQGSEA. This CDR3 region has 12 residues. CDR3 DNA sequence: TGCAACGCCCGGACAGGGGCGGACACCATATACTTT. This encodes CNARTGADTIYF.

Details on this clonotype: A read error may account for a junction end that differs from germline. The V call is TRBV11-2, the J call TRBJ2-3; 7 nucleotides agree with TRBD1. Per germline, CDR1 SGHAT and CDR2 FQNNGV. The CDR3 runs 13 residues. CDR3 in amino acids: CASILGGGDMQYF. The DNA of the CDR3 is TGTGCCAGCATCTTAGGGGGCGGAGATATGCAGTATTTT.

V gene TRBV24-1 combines with J gene TRBJ2-1; 9 bases line up with TRBD1. In germline, CDR1 is KGHDR, CDR2 SFDVKD. This CDR3 is built from 13 residues. V dropped 9 bases and J dropped 6; count of bases not matched to a gene: 5. CDR3 protein: CATGGQGGNEQFF. CDR3 nucleotide sequence: TGTGCCACCGGGGGACAGGGTGGCAATGAGCAGTTCTTC.

This CDR3 reads CATSDGRVSGANVLTF. In nucleotides, the CDR3 is TGTGCCACCAGTGATGGACGGGTCTCTGGGGCCAACGTCCTGACTTTC. The chain joins TRBV24-1 to TRBJ2-6; D gene unclear. CDR3 length: 16 residues. Germline assignment: CDR1 KGHDR and CDR2 SFDVKD. Trimming pared 3 bases from V and 0 bases from J, leaving 8 bases between.

The V and J genes are TRBV11-2 and TRBJ2-5; a weak D match, TRBD2 (6 bases). Trimming left V 7 bases short and J 5 bases short, with 14 bases between. The V gene's germline CDR1 is SGHAT and CDR2 FQNNGV. The CDR3 length is 13 residues. CDR3 sequence (DNA): TGTGCCAGCAACTTTAACGGGGGTGAGACCCAGTACTTC. This encodes CASNFNGGETQYF.

Note on this clonotype: An end of the junction differs from the germline gene, which may be a read error. V is TRBV11-2 and J is TRBJ1-6; D is ambiguous. Germline values: CDR1 SGHAT, CDR2 FQNNGV. The CDR3 is 15 residues long. The CDR3 nucleotides read TGTGCTAGCAACTTTTCTGGCCCGTACAACTCACCCCTCCACTTC. Protein sequence: CASNFSGPYNSPLHF.

The V and J genes are TRBV11-2 and TRBJ2-1; 10 bases map to TRBD2. The J call may be faulty, since TRBJ2-7 better matches the DNA end. The CDR3 spans 13 residues. Germline CDR1 and CDR2: SGHAT and FQNNGV. The chain's CDR3 is CASIWTSGAEQYF. CDR3 bases: TGTGCCAGCATCTGGACTAGCGGTGCTGAGCAGTACTTC.

Concerning this clonotype: An end of the junction differs from the germline gene, which may be a read error. The J gene is TRBJ1-2, the V gene TRBV30, with TRBD1 identical over 7 bases. Germline CDR1 reads GTSNPN; CDR2 reads SVGIG (reference sequence). The length of the CDR3 is 15 residues. CDR3 coding DNA: TGTGTCTGGAGGGGGCCCCGTGGAGGGACCTATGGCTACACCTTC. Translated, it gives CVWRGPRGGTYGYTF.

Ten or more counts support this clonotype. The chain employs TRBV12-3 or TRBV12-4 and TRBJ1-3, with D uncertain. This CDR3 has 13 amino acids. V shed 6 bases and J shed 2 bases, with 8 bases lying between them. This CDR3 is CASSLTAGNTIYF. CDR3 DNA: TGTGCCAGCAGCCTCACAGCTGGAAACACCATATATTTT.